These 30 T cell receptor beta chains originate from one sample sequenced in a study of T cells in Graves' hyperthyroidism and ophthalmopathy. The CDR3 regions of TCR beta were amplified from RNA transcripts. TCR CDR3 regions were first amplified by RT-PCR with HTBI primers. Each CDR3 protein is one row after TCRdb ran MiXCR on the multiplex PCR reads. The sample has some 350,000 distinct CDR3 sequences, roughly 15% seen once. The sequenced sample consisted of blood. The origin of the receptors is a woman aged 55-75 years with Graves' ophthalmopathy.

The chain is built from TRBV27 and TRBJ1-4, with 8 bases matching TRBD1. With V trimmed by 5 bases and J by 10 bases, 9 bases remained unmatched. Germline CDR1 and CDR2: MNHEY and SMNVEV (reference sequence). The CDR3 length is 14 residues. The CDR3 DNA reads TGTGCCAGCAGTCGGGACAGGATAATTGGAAAACTGTTTTTT. The encoded protein is CASSRDRIIGKLFF.

This clonotype was observed at least ten times. The J gene is TRBJ2-1, the V gene TRBV5-1; the D gene is possibly TRBD2 (5 bases). The CDR3 loop spans 19 amino acids. The V gene lost 4 bases and the J gene lost 0 bases, with 23 bases spanning the gap. Germline CDR1 is SGHRS and CDR2 is YFSETQ. The chain's CDR3 is CASSHSSYSPGSSYNEQFF. The CDR3 DNA sequence: TGCGCCAGCAGCCATTCCTCTTATAGCCCGGGGAGCTCCTACAATGAGCAGTTCTTC. Together with reference TRBV5-1 and TRBJ2-1, the CDR3 gives the full variable domain: KAGVTQTPRYLIKTRGQQVTLSCSPISGHRSVSWYQQTPGQGLQFLFEYFSETQRNKGNFPGRFSGRQFSNSRSEMNVSTLELGDSALYLCASSHSSYSPGSSYNEQFFGPGTRLTVL.

Many counts were recorded for this clonotype. The chain joins TRBV6-6 to TRBJ2-3; no clear D gene. The germline gives CDR1 MNHNY, CDR2 SVGAGI (reference sequence). Between the trimmed V and J ends, which lost 0 bases and 2 bases, there was a span of 3 bases. The CDR3 consists of 13 residues. In nucleotides, the CDR3 is TGTGCCAGCAGTTACTCGTACACAGATACGCAGTATTTT. The encoded protein is CASSYSYTDTQYF.

This clonotype was seen at least ten times. The V gene is TRBV28, the J gene TRBJ2-3, with D possibly TRBD2 on 5 matching bases. Germline CDR1 and CDR2: MDHEN and SYDVKM. With 6 bases removed from V and 8 bases from J, the gap between germline ends came to 30 bases. CDR3 size: 18 residues. DNA of the CDR3: TGTGCCAGCAGCTCATTTTCCCTCTTCGAGGGTTTCACCTTTACGCAGTATTTT. It yields the protein CASSSFSLFEGFTFTQYF.

Many counts were recorded for this clonotype. The chain links TRBV5-8 to TRBJ2-1; D call uncertain. Germline V CDR1 and CDR2: SGHTS, YDEGEE. Trimming stripped 9 bases from V and 12 bases from J, with 19 bases between. CDR3 length: 12 residues. The CDR3 coding sequence is TGTGCCAACATCGATAAAAGTGGCTCGCAGTTCTTC. This gives the protein CANIDKSGSQFF.

This clonotype was observed at least ten times. The CDR3 coding sequence is TGTGCCAGCAGCCCACGACAGTCAAGCTCCTACAATGAGCAGTTCTTC. Protein sequence: CASSPRQSSSYNEQFF. The V and J genes are TRBV28 and TRBJ2-1; D may be TRBD1 (5 bases). V lost 6 bases, J lost 0 bases, and 15 bases lay in between. The CDR3 runs 16 residues. The germline CDR1 and CDR2 sequences are MDHEN and SYDVKM.

This clonotype has just a few counts. This chain links TRBV5-1 with TRBJ1-2; a weak D match, TRBD1 (6 bases). Germline CDR1 reads SGHRS; CDR2 reads YFSETQ. The CDR3 sequence is 16 residues long. V dropped 4 bases and J dropped 1 base, with 17 bases sitting between them. CDR3 DNA sequence: TGCGCCAGCAGCCCCGAGACAGGCTTGGGTAACTATGGCTACACCTTC. It yields the protein CASSPETGLGNYGYTF.

This clonotype was detected only a few times. The chain is built from TRBV3-1 and TRBJ2-7; D not resolved. The V end was cut by 1 base, the J end by 5 bases, with 9 bases between. The CDR3 is made up of 13 amino acids. Per the germline V gene, CDR1 is LGHDT and CDR2 is YNNKEL (reference sequence). The CDR3 bases are TGTGCCAGCAGCCAAGGGGTGGAAAACGAGCAGTACTTC. This translates into CASSQGVENEQYF.

The J gene is TRBJ2-5, the V gene TRBV4-1, with 8 bases aligning to TRBD1. The germline CDR1 and CDR2 sequences are MGHRA and YSYEKL. The CDR3 has 14 amino acids. The V segment lost 2 bases and the J segment 7 bases; nucleotides outside the gene matches: 6. DNA of the CDR3: TGCGCCAGCAGCCAAACGACAGGGGAGGTGACCCAGTACTTC. This codes for CASSQTTGEVTQYF.

This clonotype has a count of ten or more. This chain links TRBV7-8 with TRBJ1-5; no clear D. The CDR3 has 14 amino acids. Germline V gives CDR1 SGHVS, CDR2 FQNEAQ. Trimming removed 5 bases from V and 2 bases from J, with 10 bases in between. The CDR3 spells CASSPSWGNQPQHF. Written as DNA, the CDR3 is TGTGCCAGCAGCCCCAGTTGGGGCAATCAGCCCCAGCATTTT.

This clonotype was counted at least ten times. The rearrangement joins TRBV20-1 to TRBJ2-7; D gene uncertain. V lost 1 base, J lost 5 bases, and 15 bases lay in between. The CDR3 covers 14 residues. Germline CDR1 DFQATT, CDR2 SNEGSKA (reference sequence). CDR3 region: CSARGWRHTDEQYF. The CDR3 region has the DNA TGCAGTGCTAGAGGCTGGCGGCATACTGACGAGCAGTACTTC.

The V gene is TRBV12-3 or TRBV12-4, the J gene TRBJ2-2; D is possibly TRBD2 (5 bases). This CDR3 contains 13 residues. V dropped 7 bases and J dropped 3 bases, with 9 bases sitting between them. The CDR3 loop is CASTISDTGELFF. DNA for the CDR3: TGTGCCAGCACCATTAGCGACACCGGGGAGCTGTTTTTT.

This rearrangement joins TRBV20-1 to TRBJ2-1; D is unresolved. The CDR3 is 14 residues long. The germline gives CDR1 DFQATT, CDR2 SNEGSKA (reference sequence). V dropped 3 bases and J dropped 8 bases, with 17 bases sitting between them. DNA for the CDR3: TGCAGTGCTAGGGACGGTAGTCGGGTTTATGAGCAGTTCTTC. The encoded protein is CSARDGSRVYEQFF.

This clonotype was seen many times. The rearrangement uses TRBV5-1 and TRBJ1-1, with 8 positions matching TRBD1. J gave up 1 base and V 2 bases, and 4 bases lay outside the gene matches. The CDR3 runs to 15 residues. The germline V gene encodes CDR1 SGHRS and CDR2 YFSETQ. CDR3 coding DNA: TGCGCCAGCAGCTTCCAGGGGGCACGGAACACTGAAGCTTTCTTT. It encodes CASSFQGARNTEAFF.

This clonotype was detected ten times or more. This sequence joins TRBV11-2 and TRBJ1-3; possibly TRBD1 for D (5 bases). V was trimmed by 6 bases and J by 14 bases, leaving 17 bases between them. Germline values: CDR1 SGHAT, CDR2 FQNNGV. The CDR3 has 12 amino acids. The CDR3 DNA is TGTGCCAGCAGGCCCTGGCAGGGACTGTTATATTTT. It codes for CASRPWQGLLYF.

This clonotype has at least ten counts. CDR3 DNA: TGTGCCAGCAGTTTTTCTTATAGCTATGGCTACACCTTC. The encoded protein is CASSFSYSYGYTF. The chain links TRBV28 to TRBJ1-2, with unresolved D. The V and J ends lost 3 bases and 4 bases respectively, with 9 bases between them. Germline loops: CDR1 MDHEN, CDR2 SYDVKM. The CDR3 length is 13 residues.

This clonotype was recorded many times. The CDR3, as DNA: TGTGCCAGCAGTTCGACTAGTAATCGCGAGCAGTACTTC. Its protein is CASSSTSNREQYF. The J gene is TRBJ2-7, the V gene TRBV28, with TRBD2 as a possible D gene (6 bases). V was clipped by 4 bases and J by 6 bases, with 13 bases between them. Germline values: CDR1 MDHEN, CDR2 SYDVKM. The CDR3 has 13 residues.

V gene TRBV20-1 combines with J gene TRBJ2-3, with 12 bases aligning to TRBD2. This CDR3 spans 15 amino acids. V trimming: 4 bases; J trimming: 9 bases; junction bases outside the gene matches: 11. Germline lookup yields CDR1 DFQATT and CDR2 SNEGSKA (reference sequence). CDR3: CSATPSSGRDDTQYF. The CDR3 DNA reads as TGCAGTGCTACCCCTTCTAGCGGGAGGGATGACACGCAGTATTTT.

On this clonotype: The junction does not match germline at one end; this may be a read error. The rearrangement joins TRBV30 to TRBJ2-7; 7 bases are a match to TRBD2. This CDR3 is 13 amino acids long. Per the germline V gene, CDR1 is GTSNPN and CDR2 is SVGIG (reference sequence). The CDR3 spells CAWSSGTNYVQYF. In nucleotides, the CDR3 is TGTGCCTGGAGTTCCGGGACTAACTACGTGCAGTACTTC.

This clonotype was counted ten times or more. The chain uses TRBV15 and TRBJ2-1; possibly TRBD1 for D (5 bases). The CDR3 covers 15 residues. V shed 0 bases and J shed 9 bases, with 15 bases lying between them. Germline values: CDR1 LNHNV, CDR2 YYDKDF (reference sequence). CDR3 sequence (DNA): TGTGCCACCAGCAGAGATCTACAAGGGGTTGGTGAGCAGTTCTTC. It specifies CATSRDLQGVGEQFF.

This rearrangement joins TRBV11-2 to TRBJ2-1; TRBD2 aligns across 7 bases. Germline V gene sequence: CDR1 SGHAT, CDR2 FQNNGV. This CDR3 is 17 amino acids long. Trimming at V came to 6 bases and at J to 0 bases, leaving 11 bases not matched to a gene. CDR3: CASRSQGLGNSYNEQFF. CDR3 bases: TGTGCCAGCAGGTCCCAAGGACTAGGGAACTCCTACAATGAGCAGTTCTTC.

This clonotype was seen at least ten times. Here the CDR3 reads CASKSLAGVPNEQFF. The CDR3 DNA is TGCGCCAGCAAGTCACTAGCGGGAGTACCGAATGAGCAGTTCTTC. This sequence joins TRBV5-1 and TRBJ2-1, with 11 positions matching TRBD2. This CDR3 has 15 residues. Germline V gene sequence: CDR1 SGHRS, CDR2 YFSETQ. The trim removed 6 bases at V and 7 bases at J, leaving 9 bases unmatched.

This clonotype was recorded many times. The genes are TRBV20-1 and TRBJ1-1, with D perhaps matching TRBD1 (6 bases). Trimming cost V 3 bases and J 2 bases, with 10 bases left between them. This CDR3 region has 13 residues. Looked up from germline, CDR1 is DFQATT and CDR2 is SNEGSKA (reference sequence). The CDR3: CSARRDINTEAFF. The CDR3 bases are TGCAGTGCTAGGAGGGACATAAACACTGAAGCTTTCTTT.

Worth noting for this clonotype: This may stem from a read error, because a much larger clone lies one nucleotide away. This rearrangement joins TRBV2 to TRBJ2-5; D is undetermined. The germline CDR1 and CDR2 sequences are SNHLY and FYNNEI. There are 12 residues in the CDR3. V lost 4 bases and J 7 bases, leaving 10 bases between the germline ends. CDR3 protein: CASSVAASTQYF. The CDR3 region has the DNA TGTGCCAGCAGTGTGGCCGCATCGACCCAGTACTTC.

This clonotype was counted only a few times. The chain employs TRBV7-9 and TRBJ2-1; 12 positions match TRBD2. The CDR3 has 17 residues. The J segment lost 0 bases and the V segment lost 2 bases, leaving 2 bases of the junction unmatched. The germline CDR1 and CDR2 sequences are SEHNR and FQNEAQ (reference sequence). CDR3 in amino acids: CASSLKTSGGSYNEQFF. CDR3 sequence (DNA): TGTGCCAGCAGCTTAAAGACTAGCGGGGGCTCCTACAATGAGCAGTTCTTC. The full variable domain, with the rest looked up from reference TRBV7-9 and TRBJ2-1, is DTGVSQNPRHKITKRGQNVTFRCDPISEHNRLYWYRQTLGQGPEFLTYFQNEAQLEKSRLLSDRFSAERPKGSFSTLEIQRTEQGDSAMYLCASSLKTSGGSYNEQFFGPGTRLTVL.

This clonotype was found many times. The junction differs from germline at one of its ends, possibly a read error. This rearrangement joins TRBV30 to TRBJ1-2; no reliable D call. The CDR3 covers 17 residues. Germline V gene data show CDR1 as GTSNPN and CDR2 as SVGIG (reference sequence). This CDR3 is CAWSSGPRASFNYSYTF. The CDR3 nucleotides are TGTGCCTGGAGCTCCGGGCCCCGAGCTTCGTTTAACTATAGCTACACCTTC.

There are many counts of this clonotype. The chain combines TRBV12-3 or TRBV12-4 with TRBJ2-2; possible D gene TRBD2, 6 bases. The V end was cut by 8 bases, the J end by 5 bases, with 27 bases between. The CDR3 sequence is 18 residues long. The CDR3 sequence: CASLLSSGRILSTGELFF. The CDR3 coding sequence is TGTGCCAGCCTACTCTCCAGCGGGCGGATATTGTCGACCGGGGAGCTGTTTTTT.

This clonotype was observed at least ten times. For the CDR3, the DNA is TGTGCCAGCAGTAAGACGTCCCAAGAGACCCAGTACTTC. It codes for CASSKTSQETQYF. This sequence joins TRBV12-3 or TRBV12-4 and TRBJ2-5; no clear D. The length of the CDR3 is 13 residues. The V gene lost 5 bases and the J gene lost 1 base, with 8 bases spanning the gap.

This clonotype was found many times. The genes are TRBV3-1 and TRBJ2-3; unclear D gene. V was cut by 3 bases and J by 9 bases, with 13 bases left in between. The CDR3 totals 13 residues. Germline V gene sequence: CDR1 LGHDT, CDR2 YNNKEL (reference sequence). The CDR3 region is CASSQTYGWTQYF. The CDR3 region has the DNA TGTGCCAGCAGCCAGACTTACGGTTGGACGCAGTATTTT.

This clonotype was detected ten times or more. At one end the junction does not follow the germline gene, possibly because of a read error. In DNA form, the CDR3 reads TGTGCCAGCTCACTACAAAGGGAGTATGCCTACACCTTC. Translation gives CASSLQREYAYTF. The chain combines TRBV18 with TRBJ1-2; no clear D. Per the germline V gene, CDR1 is KGHSH and CDR2 is LQKENI. The length of the CDR3 is 13 residues.